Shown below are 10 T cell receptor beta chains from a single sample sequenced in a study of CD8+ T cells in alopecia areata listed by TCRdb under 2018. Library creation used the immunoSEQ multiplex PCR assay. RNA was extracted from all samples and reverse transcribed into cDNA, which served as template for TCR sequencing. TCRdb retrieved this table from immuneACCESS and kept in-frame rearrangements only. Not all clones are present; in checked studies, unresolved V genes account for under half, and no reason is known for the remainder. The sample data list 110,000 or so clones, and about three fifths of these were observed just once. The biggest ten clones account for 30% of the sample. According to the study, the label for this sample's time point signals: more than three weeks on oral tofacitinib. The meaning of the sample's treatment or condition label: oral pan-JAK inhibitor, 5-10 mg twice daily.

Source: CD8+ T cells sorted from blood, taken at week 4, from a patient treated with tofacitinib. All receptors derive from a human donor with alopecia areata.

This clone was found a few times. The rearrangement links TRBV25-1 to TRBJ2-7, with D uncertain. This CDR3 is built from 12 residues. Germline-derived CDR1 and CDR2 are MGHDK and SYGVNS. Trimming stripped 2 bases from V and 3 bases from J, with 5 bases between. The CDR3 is CASSEGSYEQYF. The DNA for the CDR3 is TGTGCCAGCAGTGAAGGCAGCTACGAGCAGTACTTC.

The CDR3 bases are TGTGCCTGTAAGCTTGGGGCCTCCTACGAGCAGTACTTC. Protein product: CACKLGASYEQYF. The chain carries TRBV30 and TRBJ2-7; TRBD1 might be the D (5 bases). Trimming pared 6 bases from V and 0 bases from J, leaving 12 bases between. The CDR3 extends over 13 amino acids. Germline CDR1 and CDR2: GTSNPN and SVGIG (reference sequence).

CDR3 loop: CSVESRDRAYEQYF. In nucleotides, the CDR3 is TGCAGCGTTGAGTCCCGGGACAGGGCCTACGAGCAGTACTTC. The V and J genes are TRBV29-1 and TRBJ2-7; the match to TRBD1 covers 9 bases. Unmatched junction bases numbered 5, after V lost 3 bases and J lost 2 bases. CDR3 size: 14 residues. The germline V gene encodes CDR1 SQVTM and CDR2 ANQGSEA.

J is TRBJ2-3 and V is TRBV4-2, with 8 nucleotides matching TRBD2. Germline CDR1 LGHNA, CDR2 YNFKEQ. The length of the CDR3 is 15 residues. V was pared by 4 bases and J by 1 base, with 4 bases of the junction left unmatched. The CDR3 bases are TGTGCCAGCAGCCTAAGCGGGGGCGGCACAGATACGCAGTATTTT. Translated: CASSLSGGGTDTQYF.

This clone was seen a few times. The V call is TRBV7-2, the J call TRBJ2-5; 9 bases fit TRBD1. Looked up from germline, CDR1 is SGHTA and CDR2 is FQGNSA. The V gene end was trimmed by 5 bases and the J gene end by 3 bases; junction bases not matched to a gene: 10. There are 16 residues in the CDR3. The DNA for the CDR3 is TGTGCCAGCAGCGCCCCGATTAGGACAGGGGAAGAGACCCAGTACTTC. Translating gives CASSAPIRTGEETQYF. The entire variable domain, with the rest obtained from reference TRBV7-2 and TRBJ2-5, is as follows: GAGVSQSPSNKVTEKGKDVELRCDPISGHTALYWYRQSLGQGLEFLIYFQGNSAPDKSGLPSDRFSAERTGGSVSTLTIQRTQQEDSAVYLCASSAPIRTGEETQYFGPGTRLLVL.

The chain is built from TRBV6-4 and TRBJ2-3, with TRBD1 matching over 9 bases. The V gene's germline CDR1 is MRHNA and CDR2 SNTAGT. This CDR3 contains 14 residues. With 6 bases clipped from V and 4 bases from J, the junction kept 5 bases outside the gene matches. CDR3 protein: CASSPGQGSDTQYF. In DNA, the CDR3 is TGTGCCAGCAGCCCCGGACAGGGGTCAGATACGCAGTATTTT.

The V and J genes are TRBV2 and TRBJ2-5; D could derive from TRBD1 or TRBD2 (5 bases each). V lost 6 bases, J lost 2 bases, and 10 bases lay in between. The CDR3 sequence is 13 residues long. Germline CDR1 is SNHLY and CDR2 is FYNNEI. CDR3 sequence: CASSPGPQETQYF. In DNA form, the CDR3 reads TGTGCCAGCAGCCCGGGACCACAAGAGACCCAGTACTTC.

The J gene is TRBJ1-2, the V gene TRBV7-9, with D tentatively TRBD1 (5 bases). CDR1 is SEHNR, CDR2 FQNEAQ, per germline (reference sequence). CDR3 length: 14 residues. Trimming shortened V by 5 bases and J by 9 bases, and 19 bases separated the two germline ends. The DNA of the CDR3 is TGTGCCAGCAGCACACTTCCGCGGCAGGGCAGCTACACCTTC. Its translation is CASSTLPRQGSYTF.

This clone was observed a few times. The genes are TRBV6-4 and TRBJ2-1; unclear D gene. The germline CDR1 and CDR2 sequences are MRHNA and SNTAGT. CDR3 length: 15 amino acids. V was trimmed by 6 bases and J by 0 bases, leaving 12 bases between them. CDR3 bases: TGTGCCAGCAGCTCGGGCTCCACCTCCTACAATGAGCAGTTCTTC. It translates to CASSSGSTSYNEQFF.

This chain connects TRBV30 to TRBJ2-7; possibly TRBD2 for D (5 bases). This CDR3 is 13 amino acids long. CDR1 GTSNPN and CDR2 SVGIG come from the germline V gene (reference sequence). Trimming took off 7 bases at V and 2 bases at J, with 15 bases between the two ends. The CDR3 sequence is CASNRDLPYEQYF. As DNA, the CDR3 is TGTGCCTCGAACCGGGATCTCCCCTACGAGCAGTACTTC. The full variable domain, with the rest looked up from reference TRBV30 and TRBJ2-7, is SQTIHQWPATLVQPVGSPLSLECTVEGTSNPNLYWYRQAAGRGLQLLFYSVGIGQISSEVPQNLSASRPQDRQFILSSKKLLLSDSGFYLCASNRDLPYEQYFGPGTRLTVT.